This T cell receptor beta chain came from a study of blood T cell repertoires in COVID-19. Overall study: Collection of acute and convalescent COVID-19 samples took place in the United States, Italy and Spain. From T cells, B-cell-depleted T cells, or PBMCs came the material, which was cDNA or gDNA.

Germline V lookup: CDR1 SEHNR, CDR2 FQNEAQ (reference sequence). The V end lost 6 bases, the J end lost 6 bases, and 11 bases lay between the germline ends. CDR3 length: 12 residues. Study processing details: From reference gene primer amplification, estimates of nucleated cell counts were derived. Repertoires were generated with immunoSEQ multiplex PCR, while TCRdb's copy carries only in-frame clones and drops some. V, J and clone size were drawn from that table, and D and trimming were deduced from the DNA. The sample includes tens of thousands of clones, about four fifths seen only once; the top ten take under 25%.

The sequenced sample consisted of peripheral blood. The V call is TRBV7-9, the J call TRBJ2-5; the D is unclear. This TCR derives from a man in his 70s with acute or convalescent COVID-19. CDR3 region: CASSFASQTQYF. CDR3 bases: TGTGCCAGCAGTTTTGCGAGCCAGACCCAGTACTTC.